This T cell receptor (beta chain) was sequenced during a study of T cells after yellow fever vaccination (dated by TCRdb to between 2018 and 2020). In the study overall: The SMART-Seq v4 Ultra Low Input RNA kit was used to prepare libraries from fractions with low cell numbers. Two healthy male donors, one aged 18 to 29 and one aged 30 to 40 years, were included in the cohort. To follow T-cell clones before and after primary and booster YFV17D yellow fever vaccination, bulk TCR alpha and beta repertoires were sequenced over time. Blood was collected at multiple timepoints before and after primary and secondary immunization, and bulk PBMC replicates and cell subsets were isolated. Summary of the overall study and its limitations: A small fraction of clonotypes showed up in both the CD4 and CD8 compartments, probably as a result of convergent recombination. Only a couple of donors were included in the study, so the extent to which the findings can be generalized is limited. After the booster, most clones that had expanded after primary vaccination were detected again (around 96% of CD4 and around nine tenths of CD8), suggesting broad maintenance of memory. Compared with the primary T-cell response, the secondary T-cell response was faster but weaker, reaching its peak on day 5 rather than on day 15. Computational filtering was required because FACS-sorted repertoires could contain abundant contaminating clonotypes from the bulk population.

As for this clonotype: The antigen it binds to is not known. Nothing much larger sits one base from this clone, and base qualities are not available.

The treatment or condition label corresponds to: live attenuated yellow fever vaccine strain. PBMCs were isolated from peripheral blood using a standard Ficoll-Paque protocol. CD4 and CD8 T-cell fractions were isolated with Dynabeads CD4 and CD8 positive selection kits. RNA was extracted with TriZol from bulk PBMCs, CD4 and CD8 fractions, and dextramer-positive and dextramer-negative fractions. From V the trimming removes 0 bases and from J it removes 7 bases, while the gene matches leave 2 bases of the junction unaccounted for. The CDR3 goes from the cysteine to the phenylalanine over 15 residues. The DNA shown is the 45-base CDR3, in frame from base 1. The germline V gene (reference sequence) yields SGHKS for CDR1 and YYEKEE for CDR2. TCRdb lists the instrument as Illumina NovaSeq 6000. TCR cDNA was synthesized by 5'RACE template switching, which introduced a universal primer site and unique molecular identifiers. Priming of cDNA synthesis was performed from both the TCR alpha and TCR beta constant segments. Library amplification used two PCR steps, and the second PCR step added sample barcodes and sequencing adapters. Sequencing of libraries was performed on Illumina HiSeq 2500 (2x100 bp) or NovaSeq (2x150 bp). Per the source publication's procedure: Demultiplexing of reads and collapsing into UMI consensus sequences were performed with MIGEC, and V(D)J alignment was carried out with MiXCR. Clonotypes responding to the vaccine were identified with edgeR on replicate PBMC samples, with the criteria of FDR below 0.01 and a log2 fold change above 5 up to day 15. Each bulk clonotype was labeled CD4 or CD8 based on which sequenced repertoire, CD4 or CD8, contained the clonotype at higher abundance. TCRdb cleaned the public reads at Q25 with fastp, built clones with MiXCR and kept in-frame beta chains. Each record represents a unique CDR3 protein, reported with the most common genes and DNA among its rows. None of the V and J calls come from the authors' own analysis; TCRdb made them. The sample contains some 240,000 distinct CDR3 sequences, around 5.3% of them found a single time. The ten most abundant clones make up around 3.5% of the sample.

The rearrangement combines TRBV5-5 with TRBJ1-6, with 9 bases in between that match TRBD1. The sequences come from CD4+ T cells sorted from PBMCs, collected on the day of the yellow fever booster vaccination. This receptor was obtained from a man aged 18 to 30 who received the YFV17D yellow fever vaccine. The DNA reads TGTGCCAGCAGCTTGGACGGACAGGGGAATTCACCCCTCCACTTT. It specifies CASSLDGQGNSPLHF.